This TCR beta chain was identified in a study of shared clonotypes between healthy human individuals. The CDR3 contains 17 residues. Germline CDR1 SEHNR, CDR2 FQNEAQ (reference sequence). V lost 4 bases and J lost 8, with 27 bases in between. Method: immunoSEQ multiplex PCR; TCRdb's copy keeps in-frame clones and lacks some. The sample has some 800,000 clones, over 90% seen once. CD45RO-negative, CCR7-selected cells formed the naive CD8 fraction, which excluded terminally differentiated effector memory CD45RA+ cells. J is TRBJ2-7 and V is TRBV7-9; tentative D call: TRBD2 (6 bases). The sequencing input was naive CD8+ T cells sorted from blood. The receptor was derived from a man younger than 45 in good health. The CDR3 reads CASSSSHVRDGGWKQYF. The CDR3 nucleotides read TGTGCCAGCAGCTCCTCTCACGTGCGGGACGGTGGGTGGAAGCAGTACTTC. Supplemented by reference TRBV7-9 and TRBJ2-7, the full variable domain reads DTGVSQNPRHKITKRGQNVTFRCDPISEHNRLYWYRQTLGQGPEFLTYFQNEAQLEKSRLLSDRFSAERPKGSFSTLEIQRTEQGDSAMYLCASSSSHVRDGGWKQYFGPGTRLTVT.